Below are 28 T cell receptor beta chains sequenced from a single sample in a study of control samples from healthy donors and cancer patients. Libraries were prepared by immunoSEQ multiplex PCR; TCRdb keeps only in-frame clonotypes and omits some of them. Of more than 85,000 clones in the sample, 90% were seen once. The sequenced material came from blood. These receptors were taken from a human donor in good health. The donor label of this sample is uncertain.

The chain employs TRBV5-1 and TRBJ1-1; D unclear. Deletions cut 0 bases from V and 3 bases from J, with 9 bases between. This CDR3 is built from 14 residues. CDR1 and CDR2 (germline): SGHRS, YFSETQ. The CDR3 nucleotides read TGCGCCAGCAGCTTGGTTTCTAAGCACACTGAAGCTTTCTTT. Amino acid sequence: CASSLVSKHTEAFF.

A single count supports this clone. The V and J genes are TRBV9 and TRBJ2-3; TRBD2 agrees at 8 bases. CDR3 length equals 17 residues. Germline assignment: CDR1 SGDLS and CDR2 YYNGEE. The V gene end was trimmed by 0 bases and the J gene end by 0 bases; junction bases not matched to a gene: 6. The CDR3 here is CASSVVPGGDSTDTQYF. As DNA, the CDR3 is TGTGCCAGCAGCGTAGTGCCCGGGGGGGATAGCACAGATACGCAGTATTTT.

The chain has TRBV30 and TRBJ2-7; 10 positions agree with TRBD1. This CDR3 spans 13 amino acids. The V gene's germline CDR1 is GTSNPN and CDR2 SVGIG (reference sequence). V trimming: 5 bases; J trimming: 0 bases; junction bases outside the gene matches: 1. The CDR3 protein is CAWGTGASYEQYF. In DNA form, the CDR3 reads TGTGCCTGGGGGACAGGGGCCTCCTACGAGCAGTACTTC.

The genes are TRBV9 and TRBJ1-6; TRBD1 matches at 10 bases. The CDR3 is 14 residues long. Germline V gene data show CDR1 as SGDLS and CDR2 as YYNGEE. The V and J ends lost 3 bases and 7 bases, in that order; junction bases with no gene match: 1. CDR3 nucleotide sequence: TGTGCCAGCAGCGGGGGACAGGGGAATTCACCCCTCCACTTT. Protein: CASSGGQGNSPLHF.

J is TRBJ1-5 and V is TRBV25-1; D is undetermined. Germline-derived CDR1 and CDR2 are MGHDK and SYGVNS. CDR3 size: 14 residues. The V gene lost 1 base and the J gene lost 3 bases, with 7 bases spanning the gap. The CDR3 loop is CASSESAYNQPQHF. The CDR3 DNA is TGTGCCAGCAGTGAATCGGCCTACAATCAGCCCCAGCATTTT.

This sequence joins TRBV2 and TRBJ2-1; 7 nucleotides line up with TRBD1. The CDR3 runs 13 residues. V trimming: 4 bases; J trimming: 7 bases; junction bases outside the gene matches: 4. Looked up from germline, CDR1 is SNHLY and CDR2 is FYNNEI. The CDR3 loop reads CASSVHRGNEQFF. CDR3 in DNA: TGTGCCAGCAGTGTACACAGGGGAAATGAGCAGTTCTTC.

For the CDR3, the DNA is TGTGCTAGCCTGGGGGGCGCTGGACAGCCCCAGCATTTT. It codes for CASLGGAGQPQHF. The V and J genes are TRBV10-3 and TRBJ1-5; D might be TRBD1 (6 bases). The CDR3 covers 13 residues. CDR1 is ENHRY, CDR2 SYGVKD, per germline.

Concerning this clone: One end of the junction varies from germline; a read error may be responsible. In nucleotides, the CDR3 is TGTGCCACCAGACGATTGGTTCAGATCTTC. Translating it yields CATRRLVQIF. V is TRBV28 and J is TRBJ1-2; D unclear. The length of the CDR3 is 10 residues. Germline CDR1 MDHEN, CDR2 SYDVKM.

J is TRBJ1-4 and V is TRBV3-1 (or the pseudogene TRBV3-2), with TRBD1 matching over 7 bases. CDR1 and CDR2 (germline): LGHDT, YNNKEL (reference sequence). V was clipped by 3 bases and J by 0 bases; unmatched bases: 4. This CDR3 contains 16 residues. Written as DNA, the CDR3 is TGTGCCAGCAGCCAGGGGACAGTTGCAACTAATGAAAAACTGTTTTTT. The encoded protein is CASSQGTVATNEKLFF.

V usage is TRBV6-5 and J usage is TRBJ2-3, with D perhaps matching TRBD1 (6 bases). Germline lookup yields CDR1 MNHEY and CDR2 SVGAGI. The CDR3 totals 13 residues. Trimming took off 6 bases at V and 5 bases at J, with 12 bases between the two ends. The CDR3 loop reads CASRRGWVDTQYF. The CDR3 coding sequence is TGTGCCAGCAGGAGGGGGTGGGTAGATACGCAGTATTTT.

J is TRBJ1-2 and V is TRBV18; TRBD1 matches at 8 bases. CDR3 size: 14 residues. V lost 3 bases, J lost 2 bases, and 2 bases stayed unmatched. Germline CDR1 is KGHSH and CDR2 is LQKENI. The CDR3 sequence is CASSPGQGNYGYTF. Written as DNA, the CDR3 is TGTGCCAGCTCACCTGGACAGGGAAACTATGGCTACACCTTC. The complete variable domain, with remaining parts taken from reference TRBV18 and TRBJ1-2, reads NAGVMQNPRHLVRRRGQEARLRCSPMKGHSHVYWYRQLPEEGLKFMVYLQKENIIDESGMPKERFSAEFPKEGPSILRIQQVVRGDSAAYFCASSPGQGNYGYTFGSGTRLTVV.

The rearrangement uses TRBV5-1 and TRBJ1-4; D is unresolved. This CDR3 contains 14 residues. V lost 0 bases, J lost 8 bases, and 11 bases lay in between. From germline, CDR1 is SGHRS and CDR2 YFSETQ. The CDR3 loop reads CASSLGGKVEKLFF. For the CDR3, the DNA is TGCGCCAGCAGCTTGGGAGGGAAGGTCGAAAAACTGTTTTTT. The entire variable domain, with the rest obtained from reference TRBV5-1 and TRBJ1-4, is as follows: KAGVTQTPRYLIKTRGQQVTLSCSPISGHRSVSWYQQTPGQGLQFLFEYFSETQRNKGNFPGRFSGRQFSNSRSEMNVSTLELGDSALYLCASSLGGKVEKLFFGSGTQLSVL.

V usage is TRBV5-1 and J usage is TRBJ1-3; D is unclear. Trimming cost V 4 bases and J 0 bases, with 8 bases left between them. The CDR3 is 14 amino acids. CDR1 is SGHRS and CDR2 is YFSETQ in the germline V gene. The CDR3 sequence: CASSNTTSGNTIYF. Written as DNA, the CDR3 is TGCGCCAGCAGCAACACGACCTCTGGAAACACCATATATTTT.

This clone occurred once. The rearrangement links TRBV9 to TRBJ2-2; D not certain. CDR1 is SGDLS, CDR2 YYNGEE, per germline. V lost 0 bases, J lost 6 bases, and 21 bases lay in between. CDR3 length: 18 residues. Here the CDR3 DNA reads TGTGCCAGCAGCGTAGCTAATCCTCGAAAAGGATCGGCCGGGGAGCTGTTTTTT. It translates to CASSVANPRKGSAGELFF.

The rearrangement uses TRBV6-1 and TRBJ2-4, with D possibly matching TRBD1 (6 bases). The germline CDR1 and CDR2 sequences are MNHNS and SASEGT. The ends were cut back, 1 base at V and 0 bases at J, with 16 bases in the middle. The CDR3 runs 18 residues. Here the CDR3 DNA reads TGTGCCAGCAGTGAAGTTGAAACAGGGAATCTAGCCAAAAACATTCAGTACTTC. It specifies CASSEVETGNLAKNIQYF.

Only one count was recorded for this clone. CDR3 bases: TGTGCCAGCCGTGGACAGGGGGCGAGCATTCAGTACTTC. Its protein product is CASRGQGASIQYF. The chain combines TRBV27 with TRBJ2-4; TRBD1 agrees at 11 bases. V shed 8 bases and J 9 bases; nucleotides not matched to a gene: 6. CDR1 and CDR2 from the germline V gene are MNHEY and SMNVEV (reference sequence). This CDR3 is built from 13 residues.

This clone showed up just a few times. The V call is TRBV19, the J call TRBJ1-5; D possibly corresponds to TRBD1 (6 bases). Trimming removed 6 bases from V and 6 bases from J, with 18 bases in between. CDR1 and CDR2 from the germline V gene are LNHDA and SQIVND (reference sequence). The CDR3 loop spans 15 amino acids. CDR3 amino acids: CASSPTRGAFQPQHF. The CDR3 DNA is TGTGCCAGTAGCCCGACTAGGGGGGCGTTTCAGCCCCAGCATTTT. The full variable domain, rest sourced from reference TRBV19 and TRBJ1-5, is DGGITQSPKYLFRKEGQNVTLSCEQNLNHDAMYWYRQDPGQGLRLIYYSQIVNDFQKGDIAEGYSVSREKKESFPLTVTSAQKNPTAFYLCASSPTRGAFQPQHFGDGTRLSIL.

J is TRBJ1-2 and V is TRBV7-9; D unresolved. The germline gives CDR1 SEHNR, CDR2 FQNEAQ (reference sequence). The germline V and J ends were trimmed by 6 bases and 3 bases, with 14 bases remaining between them. The CDR3 is 14 amino acids. The CDR3 loop reads CASRQYHSYYGYTF. DNA of the CDR3: TGTGCCAGCAGACAGTATCACTCGTACTATGGCTACACCTTC. The full variable domain, rest sourced from reference TRBV7-9 and TRBJ1-2, is DTGVSQNPRHKITKRGQNVTFRCDPISEHNRLYWYRQTLGQGPEFLTYFQNEAQLEKSRLLSDRFSAERPKGSFSTLEIQRTEQGDSAMYLCASRQYHSYYGYTFGSGTRLTVV.

A word on this clone: The junction departs from the called germline gene at one end, perhaps through a read error. This rearrangement joins TRBV3-1 (or the pseudogene TRBV3-2) to TRBJ2-2; tentatively, D is TRBD2 (6 bases). This CDR3 has 16 amino acids. Germline V gene data show CDR1 as LGHDT and CDR2 as YNNKEL (reference sequence). This CDR3 is CASSQRGLGNSGELFF. The CDR3 coding sequence is TGTGCCAGCAGCCAAAGGGGACTTGGGAACTCCGGGGAGCTGTTTTTT.

The chain uses TRBV14 and TRBJ1-2, with TRBD1 as a possible D gene (6 bases). Per germline, CDR1 SGHDN and CDR2 FVKESK. V lost 6 bases and J 2 bases, leaving 10 bases between the germline ends. This CDR3 is built from 13 residues. The CDR3 is CASSGGLNYGYTF. DNA of the CDR3: TGTGCCAGCAGTGGGGGGCTGAACTATGGCTACACCTTC.

The V and J genes are TRBV7-9 and TRBJ2-1; 10 bases are shared with TRBD2. The V segment lost 8 bases and the J segment 5 bases; nucleotides outside the gene matches: 3. Germline CDR1 is SEHNR and CDR2 is FQNEAQ (reference sequence). The CDR3 is 13 amino acids. The CDR3: CASGTSVNNEQFF. As DNA, the CDR3 is TGTGCCAGCGGGACTAGCGTAAACAATGAGCAGTTCTTC.

The chain combines TRBV2 with TRBJ2-5; no clear D. Per the germline V gene, CDR1 is SNHLY and CDR2 is FYNNEI. The V gene lost 6 bases and the J gene lost 1 base, with 15 bases spanning the gap. The CDR3 runs 15 residues. The CDR3 bases are TGTGCCAGCAGCGATCCCCTAGGGATCCAAGAGACCCAGTACTTC. Residues: CASSDPLGIQETQYF.

V and J are TRBV25-1 and TRBJ2-5, with 7 positions matching TRBD1. The CDR3 loop spans 16 amino acids. From germline, CDR1 is MGHDK and CDR2 SYGVNS. V shed 5 bases, J shed 5 bases, and the junction held 14 bases outside the gene matches. In nucleotides, the CDR3 is TGTGCCAGCAGTAGGCAGAGGGGGCAGGGTGGGGAGACCCAGTACTTC. It codes for CASSRQRGQGGETQYF.

The genes are TRBV24-1 and TRBJ1-3, with 7 bases aligning to TRBD1. V was clipped by 3 bases and J by 2 bases; unmatched bases: 3. Germline V gene sequence: CDR1 KGHDR, CDR2 SFDVKD. The CDR3 sequence is 15 residues long. DNA of the CDR3: TGTGCCACCAGTGATGGCCAGGGGGCTGGAAACACCATATATTTT. This translates into CATSDGQGAGNTIYF.

J is TRBJ1-2 and V is TRBV19; 10 bases are a match to TRBD1. The germline CDR1 and CDR2 sequences are LNHDA and SQIVND (reference sequence). The CDR3 sequence is 15 residues long. Germline trimming cut 9 bases from V and 2 bases from J; bases unmatched to any gene: 9. CDR3 in DNA: TGTGCCAGAGAGACAGGGGGCGACCCAAACTATGGCTACACCTTC. Protein product: CARETGGDPNYGYTF.

V gene TRBV15 combines with J gene TRBJ1-1; D is unresolved. V lost 3 bases, J lost 6 bases, and 26 bases lay in between. This CDR3 contains 18 residues. CDR1 and CDR2 from the germline V gene are LNHNV and YYDKDF (reference sequence). The DNA for the CDR3 is TGTGCCACCAGCAGTTTTATGGTCGGTACGTTCCGGGAGGCTGAAGCTTTCTTT. It is translated as CATSSFMVGTFREAEAFF.

The CDR3 is CASRDNRGSSYEQYF. The DNA of the CDR3 is TGTGCCAGCAGGGATAACAGGGGGTCTTCCTACGAGCAGTACTTC. This chain links TRBV6-5 with TRBJ2-7, with 8 positions matching TRBD1. CDR3 length equals 15 residues. Trimming took 6 bases from V and 1 from J; bases not matched to a gene: 8. Germline-derived CDR1 and CDR2 are MNHEY and SVGAGI.

The rearrangement joins TRBV2 to TRBJ1-2, with D unresolved. V was pared by 6 bases and J by 2 bases, with 13 bases between. The CDR3 contains 14 residues. Germline assignment: CDR1 SNHLY and CDR2 FYNNEI. The DNA of the CDR3 is TGTGCCAGCAGGGCACTCCGAGGGAACTATGGCTACACCTTC. Its translation is CASRALRGNYGYTF.